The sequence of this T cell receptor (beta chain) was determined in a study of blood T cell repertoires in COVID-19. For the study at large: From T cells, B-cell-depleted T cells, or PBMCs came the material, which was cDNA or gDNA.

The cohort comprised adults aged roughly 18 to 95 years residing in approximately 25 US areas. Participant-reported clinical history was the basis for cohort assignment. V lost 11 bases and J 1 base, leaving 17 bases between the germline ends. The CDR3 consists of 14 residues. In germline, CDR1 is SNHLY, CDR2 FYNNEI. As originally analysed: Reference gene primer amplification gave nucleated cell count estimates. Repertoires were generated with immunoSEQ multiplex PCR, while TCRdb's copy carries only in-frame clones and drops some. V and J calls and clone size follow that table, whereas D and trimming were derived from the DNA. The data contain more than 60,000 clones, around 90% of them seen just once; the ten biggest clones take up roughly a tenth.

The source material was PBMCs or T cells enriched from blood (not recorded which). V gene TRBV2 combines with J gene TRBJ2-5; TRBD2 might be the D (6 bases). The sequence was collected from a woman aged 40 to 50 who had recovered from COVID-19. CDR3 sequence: CAGGRDQGQETQYF. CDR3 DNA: TGTGCCGGTGGGCGGGACCAGGGCCAAGAGACCCAGTACTTC.